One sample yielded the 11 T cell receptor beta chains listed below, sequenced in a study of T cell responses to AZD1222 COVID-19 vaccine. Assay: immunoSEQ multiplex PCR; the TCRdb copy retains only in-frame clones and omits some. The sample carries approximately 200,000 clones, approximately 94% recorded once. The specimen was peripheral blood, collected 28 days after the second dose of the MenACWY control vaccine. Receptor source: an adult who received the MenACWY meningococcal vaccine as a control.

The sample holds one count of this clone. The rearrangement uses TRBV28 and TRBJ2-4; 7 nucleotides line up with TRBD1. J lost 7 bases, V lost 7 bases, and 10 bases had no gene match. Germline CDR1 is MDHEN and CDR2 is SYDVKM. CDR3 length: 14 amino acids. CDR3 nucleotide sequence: TGTGCCAGCACGCCTCTCACAGGGGTGAACATTCAGTACTTC. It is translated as CASTPLTGVNIQYF.

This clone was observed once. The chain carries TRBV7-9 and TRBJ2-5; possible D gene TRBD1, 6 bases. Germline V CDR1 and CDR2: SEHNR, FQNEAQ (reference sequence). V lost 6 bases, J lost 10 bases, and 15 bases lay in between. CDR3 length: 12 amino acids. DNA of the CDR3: TGTGCCAGCAGAACAGGGCCTGGGGTCCAGTACTTC. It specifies CASRTGPGVQYF.

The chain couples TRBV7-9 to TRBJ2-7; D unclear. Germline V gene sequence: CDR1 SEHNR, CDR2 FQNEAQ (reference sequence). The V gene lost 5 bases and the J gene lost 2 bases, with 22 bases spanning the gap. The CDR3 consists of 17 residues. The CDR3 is CASSPGPSARHPYEQYF. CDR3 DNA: TGTGCCAGCAGCCCCGGCCCTTCAGCGCGCCACCCCTACGAGCAGTACTTC.

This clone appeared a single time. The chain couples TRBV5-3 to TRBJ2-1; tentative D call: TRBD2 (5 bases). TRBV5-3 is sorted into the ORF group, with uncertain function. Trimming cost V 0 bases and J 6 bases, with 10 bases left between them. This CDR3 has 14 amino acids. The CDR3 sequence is CARSLAASSNEQFF. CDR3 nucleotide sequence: TGTGCCAGAAGCTTGGCGGCTAGCAGCAATGAGCAGTTCTTC.

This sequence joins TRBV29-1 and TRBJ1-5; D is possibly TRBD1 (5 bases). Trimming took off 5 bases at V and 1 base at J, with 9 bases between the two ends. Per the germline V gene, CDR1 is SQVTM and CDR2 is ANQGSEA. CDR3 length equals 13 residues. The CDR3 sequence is CSVSGVSNQPQHF. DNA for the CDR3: TGCAGCGTTTCGGGGGTAAGCAATCAGCCCCAGCATTTT.

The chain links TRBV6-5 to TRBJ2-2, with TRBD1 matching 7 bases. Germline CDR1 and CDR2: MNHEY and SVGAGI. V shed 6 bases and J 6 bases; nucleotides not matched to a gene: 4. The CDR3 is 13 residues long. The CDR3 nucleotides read TGTGCCAGCAGGGGACAGCGTGCCGGGGAGCTGTTTTTT. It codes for CASRGQRAGELFF.

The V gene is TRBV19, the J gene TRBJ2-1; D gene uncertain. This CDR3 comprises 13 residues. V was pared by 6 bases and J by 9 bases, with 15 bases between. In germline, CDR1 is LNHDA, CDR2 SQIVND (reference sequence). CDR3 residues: CASSPTVEVEQFF. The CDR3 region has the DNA TGTGCCAGTAGCCCGACTGTCGAGGTTGAGCAGTTCTTC. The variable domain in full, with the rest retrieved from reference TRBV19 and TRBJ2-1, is DGGITQSPKYLFRKEGQNVTLSCEQNLNHDAMYWYRQDPGQGLRLIYYSQIVNDFQKGDIAEGYSVSREKKESFPLTVTSAQKNPTAFYLCASSPTVEVEQFFGPGTRLTVL.

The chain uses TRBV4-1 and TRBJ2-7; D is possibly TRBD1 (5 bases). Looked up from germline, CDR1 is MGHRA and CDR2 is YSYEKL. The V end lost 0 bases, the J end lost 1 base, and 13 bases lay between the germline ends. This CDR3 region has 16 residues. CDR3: CASSQDRPGISYEQYF. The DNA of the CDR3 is TGCGCCAGCAGCCAAGATCGGCCAGGGATTTCCTACGAGCAGTACTTC.

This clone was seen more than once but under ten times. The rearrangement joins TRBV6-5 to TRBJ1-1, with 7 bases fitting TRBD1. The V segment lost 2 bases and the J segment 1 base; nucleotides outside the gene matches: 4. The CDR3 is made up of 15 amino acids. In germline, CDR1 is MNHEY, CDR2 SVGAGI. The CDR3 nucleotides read TGTGCCAGCAGTTACAGGAGGACAGGGAACACTGAAGCTTTCTTT. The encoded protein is CASSYRRTGNTEAFF.

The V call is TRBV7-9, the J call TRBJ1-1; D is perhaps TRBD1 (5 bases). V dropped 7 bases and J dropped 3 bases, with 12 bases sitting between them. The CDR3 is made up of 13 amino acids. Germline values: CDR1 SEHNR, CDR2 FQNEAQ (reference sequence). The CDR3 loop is CASTGVKDTEAFF. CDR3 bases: TGTGCCAGCACGGGGGTGAAGGACACTGAAGCTTTCTTT.

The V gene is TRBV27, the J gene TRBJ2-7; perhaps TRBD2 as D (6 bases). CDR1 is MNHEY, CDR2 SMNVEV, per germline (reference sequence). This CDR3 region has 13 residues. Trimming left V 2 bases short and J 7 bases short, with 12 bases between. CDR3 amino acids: CASSLSSGEEQYF. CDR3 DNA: TGTGCCAGCAGTTTAAGTAGCGGAGAGGAGCAGTACTTC.